The 14 T cell receptor beta chains given below trace back to one sample, sequenced in a study of CD8+ T cells in alopecia areata. Treatment: oral pan-JAK inhibitor, 5-10 mg twice daily. cDNA reverse transcribed from extracted RNA served as the sequencing template. Profiled with immunoSEQ multiplex PCR; TCRdb holds only in-frame clones, not every one. The table includes 110,000 or so clones, less than 60% detected once. The sequenced sample was CD4+ T cells sorted from blood, obtained at week 24, from a patient treated with tofacitinib. The receptors come from a human donor with alopecia areata.

This clone was picked up a small number of times. The chain joins TRBV29-1 to TRBJ2-7, with 8 bases fitting TRBD2. The CDR3 runs to 14 residues. V lost 6 bases to trimming and J lost 2 bases; unmatched junction nucleotides: 9. CDR1 and CDR2 (germline): SQVTM, ANQGSEA. CDR3 region: CSVFSGVPPYEQYF. The CDR3 DNA reads TGCAGCGTCTTTAGCGGGGTACCTCCCTACGAGCAGTACTTC.

This clone was seen a handful of times. This chain joins TRBV29-1 and TRBJ1-1; possibly TRBD1 for D (5 bases). V was cut by 6 bases and J by 6 bases, with 11 bases left in between. There are 11 residues in the CDR3. The germline CDR1 and CDR2 sequences are SQVTM and ANQGSEA. The CDR3 nucleotides are TGCAGCGTCCTCCGGGGGTCTGAAGCTTTCTTT. Its protein product is CSVLRGSEAFF.

The chain uses TRBV27 and TRBJ1-5, with TRBD1 matching 7 bases. The germline CDR1 and CDR2 sequences are MNHEY and SMNVEV (reference sequence). The CDR3 is made up of 15 amino acids. Germline trimming cut 5 bases from V and 3 bases from J; bases unmatched to any gene: 7. CDR3 region: CASSPRTGSNQPQHF. CDR3 coding DNA: TGTGCCAGCAGTCCCCGGACAGGATCCAATCAGCCCCAGCATTTT.

The rearrangement joins TRBV12-5 to TRBJ1-2; D not resolved. Germline lookup yields CDR1 LGHNT and CDR2 FRNRAP. The V and J ends lost 3 bases and 8 bases respectively, with 10 bases between them. The CDR3 runs to 12 residues. CDR3 region: CASGFSGYGYTF. CDR3 sequence (DNA): TGTGCTAGTGGTTTTTCGGGTTACGGCTACACCTTC.

The chain is built from TRBV6-1 and TRBJ2-5; 8 bases match TRBD2. Trimming took 6 bases from V and 1 from J; bases not matched to a gene: 4. Germline-derived CDR1 and CDR2 are MNHNS and SASEGT. CDR3 length: 14 residues. The CDR3 DNA reads TGTGCCAGCAGCGGGGGGGCCCTCCAAGAGACCCAGTACTTC. This codes for CASSGGALQETQYF.

The chain employs TRBV6-5 and TRBJ2-5, with 8 bases matching TRBD1. The V gene's germline CDR1 is MNHEY and CDR2 SVGAGI. The length of the CDR3 is 14 residues. The chain's CDR3 is CATTRAGGLETQYF. CDR3 in DNA: TGTGCAACCACACGGGCAGGGGGCTTAGAGACCCAGTACTTC.

The chain links TRBV2 to TRBJ2-1; D is ambiguous. Germline V CDR1 and CDR2: SNHLY, FYNNEI. The CDR3 has 13 amino acids. The V gene lost 7 bases and the J gene lost 0 bases, with 7 bases spanning the gap. The CDR3 protein is CASKVYSYNEQFF. CDR3 bases: TGTGCCAGCAAAGTTTACTCCTACAATGAGCAGTTCTTC.

This chain uses TRBV18 with TRBJ1-5; D not resolved. Germline V lookup: CDR1 KGHSH, CDR2 LQKENI. Trimming removed 0 bases from V and 4 bases from J, with 1 base in between. This CDR3 has 12 residues. The CDR3 nucleotides read TGTGCCAGCTCACCACCTAATCAGCCCCAGCATTTT. It is translated as CASSPPNQPQHF.

The chain joins TRBV15 to TRBJ2-1; 7 bases map to TRBD1. The V gene's germline CDR1 is LNHNV and CDR2 YYDKDF (reference sequence). The CDR3 runs to 17 residues. The junction had 15 bases not matched to a gene; V was cut back by 3 bases and J by 7 bases. CDR3 bases: TGTGCCACCAGCAGGGGCCGGGCAGGGACAGAAGAAAATGAGCAGTTCTTC. As protein: CATSRGRAGTEENEQFF. Filled out from reference TRBV15 and TRBJ2-1, the complete variable domain reads DAMVIQNPRYQVTQFGKPVTLSCSQTLNHNVMYWYQQKSSQAPKLLFHYYDKDFNNEADTPDNFQSRRPNTSFCFLDIRSPGLGDTAMYLCATSRGRAGTEENEQFFGPGTRLTVL.

The chain combines TRBV7-2 with TRBJ2-5, with TRBD1 matching 12 bases. The CDR3 is 16 residues long. The V and J ends lost 5 bases and 4 bases, in that order; junction bases with no gene match: 8. Germline lookup yields CDR1 SGHTA and CDR2 FQGNSA. CDR3 residues: CASSLGDRGLGETQYF. The CDR3 nucleotides are TGTGCCAGCAGCCTGGGGGACAGGGGGCTGGGAGAGACCCAGTACTTC. Complete variable domain (other parts from reference TRBV7-2 and TRBJ2-5): GAGVSQSPSNKVTEKGKDVELRCDPISGHTALYWYRQSLGQGLEFLIYFQGNSAPDKSGLPSDRFSAERTGGSVSTLTIQRTQQEDSAVYLCASSLGDRGLGETQYFGPGTRLLVL.

Here the CDR3 DNA reads TGTGCCAACTCCGGGACAGGGTCAGGCGAGCAGTACTTC. Encoded protein: CANSGTGSGEQYF. The V gene is TRBV10-3, the J gene TRBJ2-7, with TRBD1 identical over 9 bases. CDR3 length equals 13 residues. Unmatched junction bases numbered 10, after V lost 10 bases and J lost 6 bases. Germline loops: CDR1 ENHRY, CDR2 SYGVKD.

This clone was seen a handful of times. The chain recombines TRBV19 with TRBJ2-7, with D perhaps matching TRBD2 (6 bases). V lost 3 bases, J lost 3 bases, and 9 bases lay in between. Germline CDR1 and CDR2: LNHDA and SQIVND (reference sequence). The CDR3 length is 13 residues. This CDR3 reads CASSIVGGYEQYF. CDR3 in DNA: TGTGCCAGTAGTATCGTGGGAGGCTACGAGCAGTACTTC.

This clone was seen a few times. The chain joins TRBV7-2 to TRBJ2-7; D may be TRBD1 or TRBD2 (5 bases each). Germline V gene lookup returns CDR1 SGHTA and CDR2 FQGNSA. The germline V and J ends were trimmed by 0 bases and 2 bases, with 11 bases remaining between them. CDR3 size: 15 residues. This CDR3 is CASSLAGDKTYEQYF. In nucleotides, the CDR3 is TGTGCCAGCAGCTTAGCGGGGGATAAAACCTACGAGCAGTACTTC.

This clone was observed a single time. The chain couples TRBV4-3 to TRBJ2-7; D unclear. Trimming removed 4 bases from V and 3 bases from J, with 13 bases in between. Germline CDR1 is LGHNA and CDR2 is YSLEER. This CDR3 is built from 14 residues. In DNA form, the CDR3 reads TGCGCCAGCAGCCTCACTACTTCGGACTACGAGCAGTACTTC. It specifies CASSLTTSDYEQYF.